This TCR beta chain originates from a study of blood T cell repertoires in COVID-19. Study-wide background: Nucleic acid was either cDNA or gDNA, and it came from T cells, B-cell-depleted T cells, or PBMCs.

The CDR3 contains 17 residues. CDR1 is LNHNV, CDR2 YYDKDF, per germline (reference sequence). Deletions cut 1 base from V and 4 bases from J, with 20 bases between. Only in-frame clones appear in the TCRdb table, and some are missing; sequencing was by immunoSEQ multiplex PCR. The table lists roughly 250,000 clones, around 87% of them singletons. The participants were between roughly 18 and 89 years old and came from some 23 US areas. Participant-reported clinical history was the basis for cohort assignment. The study counted Cohort 3 donors as recovered given two negative PCRs, clearance, or symptom resolution.

The receptor comes from a woman aged 18-29 years who had recovered from COVID-19. This rearrangement joins TRBV15 to TRBJ2-7; tentatively, D is TRBD2 (7 bases). The sample was PBMCs or T cells enriched from blood (not recorded which). The CDR3 coding sequence is TGTGCCACCAGCAGAGGTGCTAGCTCAGGGAGGGGGTACGAGCAGTACTTC. Translation gives CATSRGASSGRGYEQYF.